The entry below describes one T cell receptor (beta chain). The CDR3 covers 15 residues. From germline, CDR1 is MNHNS and CDR2 SASEGT. J lost 7 bases, V lost 3 bases, and 9 bases had no gene match. Data came from immunoSEQ multiplex PCR; TCRdb stores just in-frame clones and leaves some out. This sample has roughly 220,000 clones, with more than 80% found just once. These data come from a study of blood T cell repertoires in COVID-19. The clonotype originates from a woman aged 18-30 years in a cohort exposed to, infected with or recovered from COVID-19 (not recorded which). The chain joins TRBV6-1 to TRBJ2-4; 7 bases line up with TRBD2. Input material: PBMCs or T cells enriched from blood (not recorded which). The CDR3 sequence: CASSDQGGEANIQYF. The CDR3 coding sequence is TGTGCCAGCAGTGATCAGGGAGGGGAGGCGAACATTCAGTACTTC.